Listed here are 23 T cell receptor beta chains from one sample, sequenced in a study of blood T cell repertoires in COVID-19. Assay: immunoSEQ multiplex PCR; the TCRdb copy retains only in-frame clones and omits some. The sample has 100,000 to 150,000 clones, 87% seen once. The material sequenced was peripheral blood. All receptors come from a human donor in a cohort sampled during active COVID-19.

The CDR3 sequence is CASSATGANNSPLHF. DNA of the CDR3: TGTGCCAGCAGCGCGACAGGGGCTAATAATTCACCCCTCCACTTT. The chain combines TRBV27 with TRBJ1-6; TRBD1 matches at 8 bases. After removal of 6 bases from V and 5 bases from J, the junction contained 6 bases not matched to a gene. Germline lookup yields CDR1 MNHEY and CDR2 SMNVEV (reference sequence). The CDR3 is 15 amino acids.

This chain uses TRBV6-1 with TRBJ1-2; D remains ambiguous. CDR3 length equals 16 residues. V was trimmed by 3 bases and J by 0 bases, leaving 14 bases between them. The V gene's germline CDR1 is MNHNS and CDR2 SASEGT. The CDR3 sequence is CASSDLTVTSNYGYTF. DNA of the CDR3: TGTGCCAGCAGTGACCTAACAGTTACTTCTAACTATGGCTACACCTTC.

The chain links TRBV28 to TRBJ2-7; the match to TRBD2 covers 16 bases. Germline V gene sequence: CDR1 MDHEN, CDR2 SYDVKM. The CDR3 is 19 residues long. Trimming removed 6 bases from V and 12 bases from J; junction bases left unmatched: 23. This CDR3 reads CASSSFGTSGRALVWAPYF. The CDR3 DNA sequence: TGTGCCAGCAGCTCGTTTGGGACTAGCGGGAGGGCCTTAGTGTGGGCCCCGTACTTC.

J is TRBJ1-1 and V is TRBV3-1 (or the pseudogene TRBV3-2); D gene unclear. This CDR3 comprises 13 residues. Germline assignment: CDR1 LGHDT and CDR2 YNNKEL (reference sequence). V was clipped by 1 base and J by 10 bases, with 13 bases between them. CDR3 sequence reads: CASSQVGDLGAFF. CDR3 nucleotide sequence: TGTGCCAGCAGCCAAGTAGGCGACTTGGGAGCTTTCTTT.

This clone was recorded only once. The chain couples TRBV5-1 to TRBJ1-1; weak D call: TRBD1 (6 bases). Trimming pared 1 base from V and 0 bases from J, leaving 10 bases between. Per germline, CDR1 SGHRS and CDR2 YFSETQ. This CDR3 has 15 residues. For the CDR3, the DNA is TGCGCCAGCAGCTTGCAGGGGCAAATGAACACTGAAGCTTTCTTT. Protein sequence: CASSLQGQMNTEAFF. The full variable domain, rest sourced from reference TRBV5-1 and TRBJ1-1, is KAGVTQTPRYLIKTRGQQVTLSCSPISGHRSVSWYQQTPGQGLQFLFEYFSETQRNKGNFPGRFSGRQFSNSRSEMNVSTLELGDSALYLCASSLQGQMNTEAFFGQGTRLTVV.

The chain carries TRBV28 and TRBJ1-4; weak D call: TRBD1 (6 bases). CDR1 is MDHEN and CDR2 is SYDVKM in the germline V gene. The CDR3 runs 13 residues. Trimming cost V 11 bases and J 4 bases, with 14 bases left between them. CDR3 protein: CALQQGINEKLFF. In DNA, the CDR3 is TGTGCCCTCCAACAGGGAATTAATGAAAAACTGTTTTTT.

This rearrangement joins TRBV18 to TRBJ2-5, with 11 bases aligning to TRBD2. Germline-derived CDR1 and CDR2 are KGHSH and LQKENI. This CDR3 contains 16 residues. V was clipped by 5 bases and J by 2 bases; unmatched bases: 7. CDR3 protein: CASSSMASGGQETQYF. The CDR3 DNA reads as TGTGCCAGCTCAAGTATGGCTAGCGGGGGGCAAGAGACCCAGTACTTC.

This sequence joins TRBV11-2 and TRBJ2-7; 15 bases fit TRBD2. The V gene's germline CDR1 is SGHAT and CDR2 FQNNGV. This CDR3 spans 18 amino acids. V trimming: 4 bases; J trimming: 7 bases; junction bases outside the gene matches: 14. CDR3 bases: TGTGCCAGCAGCTCGCGGACTAGCGGGAGGGCCCAATGGCGGGAGCAGTACTTC. As protein: CASSSRTSGRAQWREQYF.

As DNA, the CDR3 is TGTGCCAGCAGCCAAGGACGGGGGTGGTATGGCTACACCTTC. Residues: CASSQGRGWYGYTF. This chain uses TRBV14 with TRBJ1-2; TRBD1 is a possible D gene (5 bases). The V end was cut by 1 base, the J end by 5 bases, with 11 bases between. The CDR3 totals 14 residues. The germline V gene has CDR1 SGHDN and CDR2 FVKESK. Drawing the rest from reference TRBV14 and TRBJ1-2, the complete variable domain is EAGVTQFPSHSVIEKGQTVTLRCDPISGHDNLYWYRRVMGKEIKFLLHFVKESKQDESGMPNNRFLAERTGGTYSTLKVQPAELEDSGVYFCASSQGRGWYGYTFGSGTRLTVV.

V is TRBV18 and J is TRBJ2-1; D perhaps matches TRBD2 (7 bases). This CDR3 contains 15 residues. The germline V gene encodes CDR1 KGHSH and CDR2 LQKENI. V lost 4 bases and J lost 2, with 12 bases in between. The CDR3 nucleotides read TGTGCCAGCTCACGCTCGGGGGGCGCCTACAATGAGCAGTTCTTC. It is translated as CASSRSGGAYNEQFF.

The V and J genes are TRBV11-3 and TRBJ1-3; D is undetermined. From germline, CDR1 is SGHNT and CDR2 YENEEA. Trimming pared 1 base from V and 8 bases from J, leaving 12 bases between. The CDR3 contains 14 residues. CDR3: CASSLALPPDTIYF. DNA of the CDR3: TGTGCCAGCAGCTTAGCATTGCCCCCAGACACCATATATTTT. Complete variable domain (other parts from reference TRBV11-3 and TRBJ1-3): EAGVVQSPRYKIIEKKQPVAFWCNPISGHNTLYWYLQNLGQGPELLIRYENEEAVDDSQLPKDRFSAERLKGVDSTLKIQPAELGDSAVYLCASSLALPPDTIYFGEGSWLTVV.

The CDR3, as DNA: TGTGCCAGCAGCTTGGGAGGGACTAGCGGAACCGGGGAGCTGTTTTTT. This gives the protein CASSLGGTSGTGELFF. The chain carries TRBV5-8 and TRBJ2-2; 11 bases agree with TRBD2. Germline loops: CDR1 SGHTS, CDR2 YDEGEE. The CDR3 consists of 16 residues. Unmatched junction bases numbered 3, after V lost 0 bases and J lost 5 bases.

The DNA for the CDR3 is TGTGCCAGCACCACCGCCTATCAGGGCCCTAACTATGGCTACACCTTC. It yields the protein CASTTAYQGPNYGYTF. The chain uses TRBV2 and TRBJ1-2; TRBD1 might be the D (5 bases). CDR1 and CDR2 from the germline V gene are SNHLY and FYNNEI. V dropped 7 bases and J dropped 0 bases, with 18 bases sitting between them. CDR3 length: 16 amino acids.

This rearrangement joins TRBV14 to TRBJ2-4, with D tentatively TRBD1 (5 bases). The length of the CDR3 is 14 residues. With 6 bases removed from V and 6 bases from J, the gap between germline ends came to 15 bases. The V gene's germline CDR1 is SGHDN and CDR2 FVKESK. The CDR3 loop is CASSQNQGANIQYF. The CDR3, as DNA: TGTGCCAGCAGTCAAAACCAGGGCGCAAACATTCAGTACTTC.

Here the CDR3 DNA reads TGTGCCAGCAGCACCAGTGCTAACTATGGCTACACCTTC. It specifies CASSTSANYGYTF. The rearrangement links TRBV7-9 to TRBJ1-2, with D unclear. V lost 5 bases and J lost 0, with 7 bases in between. The CDR3 consists of 13 residues. Germline CDR1 is SEHNR and CDR2 is FQNEAQ (reference sequence).

The chain employs TRBV5-4 and TRBJ2-7, with 10 bases aligning to TRBD2. Losses at the gene ends were 2 bases for V and 2 bases for J; bases not matched to a gene: 4. The CDR3 runs to 15 residues. Germline CDR1 reads SGHNT; CDR2 reads YYREEE (reference sequence). The DNA of the CDR3 is TGTGCCAGCAGCTTTTTTGGACTAGCGGCCTACGAGCAGTACTTC. Its protein product is CASSFFGLAAYEQYF.

V is TRBV6-5 and J is TRBJ2-3; 7 bases match TRBD1. Losses at the gene ends were 8 bases for V and 1 base for J; bases not matched to a gene: 3. The CDR3 spans 13 residues. Germline V gives CDR1 MNHEY, CDR2 SVGAGI. Here the CDR3 DNA reads TGTGCCAGCCGACAGGGACGCACAGATACGCAGTATTTT. Translation gives CASRQGRTDTQYF.

V and J are TRBV18 and TRBJ2-5, with D tentatively TRBD1 (5 bases). Germline V gene sequence: CDR1 KGHSH, CDR2 LQKENI. The CDR3 length is 14 residues. Trimming removed 2 bases at V and 3 bases at J, with 10 bases between. The CDR3 DNA reads TGTGCCAGCTCACCAAGACAGCCCGAAGAGACCCAGTACTTC. Its translation: CASSPRQPEETQYF.

The chain employs TRBV24-1 and TRBJ2-1; D possibly corresponds to TRBD2 (5 bases). The V and J ends lost 2 bases and 0 bases respectively, with 25 bases between them. This CDR3 spans 21 amino acids. CDR1 KGHDR and CDR2 SFDVKD come from the germline V gene. The CDR3 sequence: CATSDYPPGADTRSSYNEQFF. The CDR3 coding sequence is TGTGCCACCAGTGATTATCCCCCCGGAGCGGATACCAGGAGCTCCTACAATGAGCAGTTCTTC.

The chain combines TRBV27 with TRBJ2-6, with D uncertain. Germline loops: CDR1 MNHEY, CDR2 SMNVEV (reference sequence). CDR3 length: 15 residues. Trimming took off 6 bases at V and 0 bases at J, with 9 bases between the two ends. The CDR3 sequence is CASSHTNSGANVLTF. The DNA of the CDR3 is TGTGCCAGCAGCCACACGAACTCTGGGGCCAACGTCCTGACTTTC.

The V gene is TRBV7-9, the J gene TRBJ1-1, with D possibly being TRBD1 (6 bases). V lost 6 bases and J lost 1, with 9 bases in between. CDR3 size: 13 residues. CDR1 and CDR2 from the germline V gene are SEHNR and FQNEAQ (reference sequence). DNA for the CDR3: TGTGCCAGCAGACAGACAGGGAACACTGAAGCTTTCTTT. This sequence encodes CASRQTGNTEAFF.

This sequence joins TRBV25-1 and TRBJ2-2; 11 nucleotides agree with TRBD1. The trim removed 11 bases at V and 5 bases at J, leaving 10 bases unmatched. Germline loops: CDR1 MGHDK, CDR2 SYGVNS. CDR3 length equals 15 residues. The CDR3 DNA sequence: TGTGCCGCCCGTGGACAGGGGGCATGGACCGGGGAGCTGTTTTTT. Translating it yields CAARGQGAWTGELFF.

The chain is built from TRBV5-1 and TRBJ1-1; D not certain. The CDR3 consists of 15 residues. Germline lookup yields CDR1 SGHRS and CDR2 YFSETQ. The germline V and J ends were trimmed by 0 bases and 5 bases, with 14 bases remaining between them. CDR3 residues: CASSLGPDRGTEAFF. In DNA form, the CDR3 reads TGCGCCAGCAGCTTGGGTCCAGACCGAGGGACTGAAGCTTTCTTT.